This paragraph reports one T cell receptor beta chain. This record comes from a study of blood T cell repertoires in COVID-19. Looking at the study overall: Spain, Italy and the United States supplied samples that represented acute and convalescent COVID-19. From T cells, B-cell-depleted T cells, or PBMCs came the material, which was cDNA or gDNA.

Measured with immunoSEQ multiplex PCR; TCRdb has only the in-frame clones, and not every one. The sample records 110,000 to 150,000 clones, about 79% being singletons. The CDR3 is 14 residues long. Germline CDR1 SGHKS, CDR2 YYEKEE (reference sequence). Trimming pared 4 bases from V and 4 bases from J, leaving 12 bases between. Input material: PBMCs or T cells enriched from blood (not recorded which). This TCR derives from a man aged 45-65 years who had recovered from COVID-19. The genes are TRBV5-5 and TRBJ1-5; TRBD1 is a possible D gene (6 bases). Here the CDR3 reads CASSARTGNQPQHF. The CDR3 nucleotides read TGTGCCAGCAGCGCCAGAACAGGGAATCAGCCCCAGCATTTT.